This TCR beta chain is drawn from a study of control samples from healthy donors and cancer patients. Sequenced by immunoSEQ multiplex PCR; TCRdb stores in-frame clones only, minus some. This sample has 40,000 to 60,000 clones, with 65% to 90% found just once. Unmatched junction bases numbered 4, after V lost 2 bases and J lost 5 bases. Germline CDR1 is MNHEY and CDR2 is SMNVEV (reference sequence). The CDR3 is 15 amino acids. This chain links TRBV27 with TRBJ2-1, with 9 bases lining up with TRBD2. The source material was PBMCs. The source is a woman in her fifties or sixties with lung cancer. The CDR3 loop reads CASSLIAGENNEQFF. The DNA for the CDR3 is TGTGCCAGCAGTTTAATAGCGGGGGAGAACAATGAGCAGTTCTTC.